This T cell receptor beta chain was identified in a study of T cells in Graves' hyperthyroidism and ophthalmopathy. Notes on the study in general: Researchers found most expanded thyroid clonotypes above 0.001 in blood as well.

The investigators amplified TCR beta CDR3 regions from RNA transcripts. With the HTBI primer set, the TCR CDR3 went through a first round of RT-PCR. TCRdb reanalysed the multiplex PCR reads using MiXCR and keeps one entry per CDR3 protein. The data contain 530,000 or so distinct CDR3 sequences, 35% to 55% of them singletons. Graves' hyperthyroidism is called stable when ophthalmopathy does not progress within 18 months. This clonotype appeared many times. Its target is not known. CDR3 length: 13 amino acids. CDR1 is DFQATT and CDR2 is SNEGSKA in the germline V gene (reference sequence). After removal of 6 bases from V and 7 bases from J, the junction contained 10 bases not matched to a gene.

Sequencing input: peripheral blood or thyroid tissue (not recorded which). The source of this sequence is a woman aged 18 to 35 with Graves' hyperthyroidism. The chain uses TRBV20-1 and TRBJ1-2; 8 nucleotides align to TRBD1. CDR3 sequence: CSAPRTGRSGYTF. The CDR3 bases are TGCAGTGCCCCCCGGACAGGGAGATCTGGCTACACCTTC.